Listed below are T cell receptor beta chains from one sample, sequenced in a study of spatial heterogeneity in lung cancer. TCRdb reprocessed the 5' RACE reads with MiXCR, giving one entry per CDR3 protein. The table records roughly 49,000 distinct CDR3 sequences, approximately 7% of them present only once. The sample was PBMCs, taken at surgery. All receptors come from a female donor with early-stage non-small cell lung cancer. The CDR3 runs from the conserved cysteine through the conserved F or W. A D gene is named only where the DNA matches it firmly. Clone size is shown for a subset of rows, as once, few, many or a class of expanded clone.

CDR3 length	clone size	V gene	D gene	J gene	CDR3 DNA	CDR3 protein
15	many	TRBV11-2	.	TRBJ2-2	TGTGCCAGCAGCCCCTGGACACTTAACACCGGGGAGCTGTTTTTT	CASSPWTLNTGELFF
14	.	TRBV7-9	.	TRBJ1-2	TGTGCCAGCAGCGTTGCCGGGGAGGGCTATGGCTACACCTTC	CASSVAGEGYGYTF
17	many	TRBV9	.	TRBJ2-1	TGTGCCAGCAGCCCAGCGGACTCCCTGGGGCCCCACAATGAGCAGTTCTTC	CASSPADSLGPHNEQFF
17	.	TRBV11-2	.	TRBJ2-5	TGTGCCAGCAGCCCTAGGGGGTGGGCCCCGGGGTTCGAGACCCAGTACTTC	CASSPRGWAPGFETQYF
16	many	TRBV15	TRBD1	TRBJ1-5	TGTGCCACCAGCAGGGCAGGGCAGGGGGGCTACCAGCCCCAGCATTTT	CATSRAGQGGYQPQHF
13	many	TRBV7-2	.	TRBJ2-1	TGTGCCAGCAGCTTAGTGGGGGGGCGGGAGCAGTTCTTC	CASSLVGGREQFF
17	many	TRBV3-1	.	TRBJ2-3	TGTGCCAGCAGCGCCCAATGGTTTCGGGGAGGCACAGATACGCAGTATTTT	CASSAQWFRGGTDTQYF
16	many	TRBV4-2	TRBD1	TRBJ2-5	TGTGCCAGCAGCCAAGAGGGCGACAGGGCCCCAGGGACCCAGTACTTC	CASSQEGDRAPGTQYF
15	many	TRBV12-3/TRBV12-4	.	TRBJ2-5	TGTGCCAGCAGTTTTCGAGGGGGGGCCATCAAGACCCAGTACTTC	CASSFRGGAIKTQYF
15	.	TRBV11-2	.	TRBJ2-5	TGTGCCAGCAGCTCCTATTCTGGTGGGGCAGAGACCCAGTACTTC	CASSSYSGGAETQYF
14	many	TRBV25-1	.	TRBJ1-2	TGTGCCAGCAGTGACCCTGCGGTCGCCTATGGCTACACCTTC	CASSDPAVAYGYTF
15	few	TRBV15	.	TRBJ2-1	TGTGCCACCAGCAACCACGGGGGACGGGTCAATGAGCAGTTCTTC	CATSNHGGRVNEQFF
14	many	TRBV20-1	.	TRBJ2-7	TGCAGTGCTGTAGAGTCAACAGAAGTCTACGAGCAGTACTTC	CSAVESTEVYEQYF
12	few	TRBV7-2	.	TRBJ2-7	TGTGCCAGCAGCTTAACGGGCTACGAGCAGTACTTC	CASSLTGYEQYF
15	many	TRBV5-1	.	TRBJ2-6	TGCGCCAGCAGCTTGGTGGGGACTGGGGCCAACGTCCTGACTTTC	CASSLVGTGANVLTF
12	few	TRBV28	.	TRBJ1-5	TGTGCCAGCAGTTTACAGAATCAGCCCCAGCATTTT	CASSLQNQPQHF
15	many	TRBV7-8	.	TRBJ1-5	TGTGCCAGCAGCTCCGGGGCTTTGAGAGATCAGCCCCAGCATTTT	CASSSGALRDQPQHF
14	many	TRBV20-1	.	TRBJ1-3	TGCAGTGCTAGAGAGTCGGGAACGGGAAACACCATATATTTT	CSARESGTGNTIYF
13	many	TRBV5-1	.	TRBJ2-2	TGCGCCAGCAGCTCTACTTACACCGGGGAGCTGTTTTTT	CASSSTYTGELFF
16	many	TRBV6-2/TRBV6-3	TRBD1	TRBJ1-1	TGTGCCAGCAGTTACGGCCGGACAGGCTGGAACACTGAAGCTTTCTTT	CASSYGRTGWNTEAFF
14	many	TRBV2	.	TRBJ1-5	TGTGCCAGCAGTGGACCCTCGAGTAGGCAGCCCCAGCATTTT	CASSGPSSRQPQHF
14	many	TRBV28	.	TRBJ1-1	TGTGCCAGCAGTGAGCACAGGGAGAACACTGAAGCTTTCTTT	CASSEHRENTEAFF
13	few	TRBV3-1	.	TRBJ2-3	TGTGCCAGCAGCCTCCTCGGGCCAGATACGCAGTATTTT	CASSLLGPDTQYF
14	.	TRBV2	.	TRBJ1-1	TGTGCCAGCAGTGAAGCGCTTCCAGGGGCAGGGGCTTTCTTT	CASSEALPGAGAFF
19	many	TRBV10-2	TRBD2	TRBJ2-3	TGCGCCAGCAGTGAGACCATCACTAGCGGCGATCCCACAATGGATACGCAGTATTTT	CASSETITSGDPTMDTQYF
15	many	TRBV19	.	TRBJ1-5	TGTGCCAGCACCCAGGGGACGTTAGGCAATCAGCCCCAGCATTTT	CASTQGTLGNQPQHF
13	many	TRBV4-1	.	TRBJ2-1	TGCGCCAGCAGCCGCAAACAGGGCAATGAGCAGTTCTTC	CASSRKQGNEQFF
15	many	TRBV7-2	TRBD2	TRBJ2-1	TGTGCCAGCAGCTTAGAACTAGCGGGGGGAAATGAGCAGTTCTTC	CASSLELAGGNEQFF
16	many	TRBV19	TRBD2	TRBJ2-1	TGTGCCAGTAGTACCTGGAGCGCGGGGGGATACAATGAGCAGTTCTTC	CASSTWSAGGYNEQFF
18	many	TRBV12-3/TRBV12-4	TRBD2	TRBJ2-2	TGTGCCAGCAGCTCTAGATGGGGACTAGCGGGGGCCACCGGGGAGCTGTTTTTT	CASSSRWGLAGATGELFF
15	many	TRBV20-1	.	TRBJ2-3	TGCAGTGCTAGTTGGGGGAACGCTATCACAGATACGCAGTATTTT	CSASWGNAITDTQYF
15	many	TRBV9	.	TRBJ2-5	TGTGCCAGCAGCGTAGGTTTTGGGGCCCAAGAGACCCAGTACTTC	CASSVGFGAQETQYF
13	.	TRBV6-2/TRBV6-3	TRBD1	TRBJ2-5	TGTGCCAGCAGCCAAGGACAGGGAAGGACCCAGTACTTC	CASSQGQGRTQYF
16	.	TRBV28	.	TRBJ2-3	TGTGCCAGCAGTTTTAAGCTAGGCTCGACTTCAGATACGCAGTATTTT	CASSFKLGSTSDTQYF
14	.	TRBV7-8	TRBD1	TRBJ2-1	TGTGCCAGCAGCTTACCCAGGGGGCTACGGGAGCAGTTCTTC	CASSLPRGLREQFF
14	few	TRBV7-2	TRBD1	TRBJ2-7	TGTGCCAGCAGCTTGCTAGGGGGCTGGAACGAGCAGTACTTC	CASSLLGGWNEQYF
14	few	TRBV5-5	TRBD1	TRBJ1-1	TGTGCCAGCACTTTATTGACAGGGCGGACTGAAGCTTTCTTT	CASTLLTGRTEAFF
12	once	TRBV6-6	.	TRBJ2-1	TGTGCCAGCAATTCGAGGCGAAATGAGCAGTTCTTC	CASNSRRNEQFF
14	few	TRBV28	TRBD2	TRBJ2-1	TGTGCCAGCAGTTTCAGCGGGGGGCACAATGAGCAGTTCTTC	CASSFSGGHNEQFF
14	few	TRBV29-1	.	TRBJ1-1	TGCAGCGTTGCTCAAAACCAGGCCCTCACTGAAGCTTTCTTT	CSVAQNQALTEAFF
15	many	TRBV19	.	TRBJ1-1	TGTGCCAGTAGTCCTACGGGACGGACGAACACTGAAGCTTTCTTT	CASSPTGRTNTEAFF
13	many	TRBV29-1	.	TRBJ1-1	TGCAGCGTTTCCCCGGACGCGGCTAGACCAGCTTTCTTT	CSVSPDAARPAFF
19	many	TRBV5-1	TRBD1	TRBJ2-6	TGCGCCAGCAGCCCCACCCCCGGGACAGGAAGCTCTGGGGCCAACGTCCTGACTTTC	CASSPTPGTGSSGANVLTF
16	many	TRBV7-2	.	TRBJ1-5	TGTGCCAGCAGCTCCACCGGGGGTCATAGCAATCAGCCCCAGCATTTT	CASSSTGGHSNQPQHF
13	many	TRBV20-1	.	TRBJ1-5	TGCAGTGCTAGTCCCGCAGGCAATCAGCCCCAGCATTTT	CSASPAGNQPQHF
15	.	TRBV2	.	TRBJ2-1	TGTGCCAGCAGTGATGGGGGATATGGGCGGTGGGAGCAGTTCTTC	CASSDGGYGRWEQFF
13	many	TRBV29-1	.	TRBJ1-3	TGCAGCGTCGGGGGAGGGGTACAGAACACCATATATTTT	CSVGGGVQNTIYF
14	.	TRBV3-1	.	TRBJ1-2	TGTGCCAGCAGCCCAAGGGGGGCCTCCTATGGCTACACCTTC	CASSPRGASYGYTF
14	many	TRBV7-2	TRBD2	TRBJ2-3	TGTGCCAGCAAGAACTCGGGGGGGCCAGATACGCAGTATTTT	CASKNSGGPDTQYF
15	.	TRBV5-1	.	TRBJ2-1	TGCGCCAGCAGCTTGGCCTGGGTTATGGCTGATGAGCAGTTCTTC	CASSLAWVMADEQFF
13	many	TRBV7-8	TRBD2	TRBJ2-4	TGTGCCAGCAGCTTATCGAGGGAGGGGTTTCAGTACTTC	CASSLSREGFQYF
16	.	TRBV24-1	.	TRBJ2-2	TGTGCCACCAGTGATTTGAGGCCGGCGGCCACCGGGGAGCTGTTTTTT	CATSDLRPAATGELFF
15	many	TRBV28	TRBD2	TRBJ2-1	TGTGCCAGCAGTTTAGCTAGCGGGGGGAACAATGAGCAGTTCTTC	CASSLASGGNNEQFF
15	many	TRBV29-1	.	TRBJ2-2	TGCAGCGTTTTAAGGGGGACCTTCGACACCGGGGAGCTGTTTTTT	CSVLRGTFDTGELFF
15	many	TRBV5-6	TRBD1	TRBJ2-2	TGTGCCAGCAGCTCCGGAACAGGGGGCCTCGGGGAGCTGTTTTTT	CASSSGTGGLGELFF
14	many	TRBV7-3	.	TRBJ1-2	TGTGCCAGCAGCTTAAAGGACAGATTCTATGGCTACACCTTC	CASSLKDRFYGYTF
14	many	TRBV12-3/TRBV12-4	.	TRBJ1-1	TGTGCCAGCAGTCCAAAATTTCCCGGGACTGAAGCTTTCTTT	CASSPKFPGTEAFF